Listed here are 25 T cell receptor beta chains from one sample, sequenced in a study of monozygotic twins with inflammatory bowel disease. TCRdb derives one entry per CDR3 protein from the 5' RACE reads, leaving out DNA. This sample's clone table lists about 440,000 distinct CDR3 sequences. Source material: blood. The receptors stem from a human donor with ulcerative colitis or Crohn's disease, or a healthy co-twin of an affected twin (not recorded which).

The rearrangement uses TRBV2 and TRBJ2-5; TCRdb calls TRBD2, which cannot be checked without DNA. The V gene's germline CDR1 is SNHLY and CDR2 FYNNEI. The CDR3 has 16 residues. The CDR3 is CASSESTSGGQETQYF.

The CDR3 spells CASSWGTSGGEEQYF. The chain uses TRBV5-1 and TRBJ2-7; the D call of TRBD2 rests on TCRdb alone, since no DNA is present to check it. Germline V CDR1 and CDR2: SGHRS, YFSETQ. This CDR3 comprises 15 residues. The full variable domain, completed using reference TRBV5-1 and TRBJ2-7, is KAGVTQTPRYLIKTRGQQVTLSCSPISGHRSVSWYQQTPGQGLQFLFEYFSETQRNKGNFPGRFSGRQFSNSRSEMNVSTLELGDSALYLCASSWGTSGGEEQYFGPGTRLTVT.

The V call is TRBV18, the J call TRBJ2-1; the TCRdb D gene call, TRBD2, has no DNA to confirm it. The CDR3 contains 15 residues. CDR1 and CDR2 (germline): KGHSH, LQKENI. CDR3 in amino acids: CASSETSGGNNEQFF.

This chain links TRBV11-2 with TRBJ2-2; there is no DNA to check the TCRdb D call of TRBD2. CDR1 SGHAT and CDR2 FQNNGV come from the germline V gene. The length of the CDR3 is 15 residues. This CDR3 is CASSSLARGTGELFF.

The V gene is TRBV7-6, the J gene TRBJ1-5; TCRdb calls TRBD1, which cannot be checked without DNA. The CDR3 has 15 residues. Germline loops: CDR1 SGHVS, CDR2 FNYEAQ. The CDR3 sequence is CASSPLAGRNQPQHF.

J is TRBJ1-1 and V is TRBV30; checking the TCRdb D call of TRBD1 is not possible without DNA. This CDR3 is 15 amino acids long. Germline V CDR1 and CDR2: GTSNPN, SVGIG (reference sequence). CDR3 region: CAWRKAGQGATEAFF. The whole variable domain, filled in from reference TRBV30 and TRBJ1-1, reads SQTIHQWPATLVQPVGSPLSLECTVEGTSNPNLYWYRQAAGRGLQLLFYSVGIGQISSEVPQNLSASRPQDRQFILSSKKLLLSDSGFYLCAWRKAGQGATEAFFGQGTRLTVV.

V usage is TRBV29-1 and J usage is TRBJ2-5. The CDR3 length is 13 residues. Germline CDR1 and CDR2: SQVTM and ANQGSEA. The CDR3 reads CSGLLVYQETQYF.

The CDR3 sequence is CASSWRQGPLNEQFF. The chain recombines TRBV5-6 with TRBJ2-1. The germline V gene encodes CDR1 SGHDT and CDR2 YYEEEE. The CDR3 is 15 residues long.

The gene calls are TRBV9 and TRBJ2-3; lacking DNA, the TRBD2 call made by TCRdb goes unchecked. This CDR3 spans 16 amino acids. The V gene's germline CDR1 is SGDLS and CDR2 YYNGEE. The CDR3: CASSVLAGRGTDTQYF.

The rearrangement uses TRBV19 and TRBJ1-1; the TRBD1 assignment by TCRdb is unverifiable without DNA. This CDR3 comprises 12 residues. Germline lookup yields CDR1 LNHDA and CDR2 SQIVND (reference sequence). This CDR3 is CASGVGGTEAFF.

The chain employs TRBV20-1 and TRBJ2-3; as DNA is missing, the TRBD1 call by TCRdb cannot be tested. Germline V gene sequence: CDR1 DFQATT, CDR2 SNEGSKA (reference sequence). The CDR3 covers 15 residues. CDR3 region: CSARPTGEGTDTQYF.

The J gene is TRBJ2-1, the V gene TRBV12-3 or TRBV12-4; with no DNA, the TCRdb D assignment of TRBD1 cannot be verified. The CDR3 extends over 13 amino acids. This CDR3 reads CASSLDRAAEQFF.

V is TRBV2 and J is TRBJ1-2; TCRdb indicates TRBD1, and absent DNA this call remains unverified. In germline, CDR1 is SNHLY, CDR2 FYNNEI. The CDR3 runs 14 residues. CDR3 region: CASSATGVGVGYTF.

J is TRBJ1-1 and V is TRBV19; TCRdb proposes TRBD1, but this gene call is untestable without DNA. This CDR3 is 16 amino acids long. In germline, CDR1 is LNHDA, CDR2 SQIVND (reference sequence). Here the CDR3 reads CASSIDPYRVIAEAFF.

The chain joins TRBV10-3 to TRBJ1-1. The germline V gene encodes CDR1 ENHRY and CDR2 SYGVKD. This CDR3 comprises 15 residues. This CDR3 is CAISGQVEVNTEAFF.

The V and J genes are TRBV7-2 and TRBJ2-2; with no DNA, the TCRdb D assignment of TRBD2 cannot be verified. The CDR3 length is 19 residues. The germline gives CDR1 SGHTA, CDR2 FQGNSA. The CDR3 is CASSYSGASGGPSTGELFF.

J is TRBJ2-3 and V is TRBV7-6; TCRdb's D gene call, TRBD2, goes unchecked for lack of DNA. CDR3 length: 14 amino acids. Germline assignment: CDR1 SGHVS and CDR2 FNYEAQ. This CDR3 is CASSLGEGQDTQYF.

This chain connects TRBV7-9 to TRBJ1-1; lacking DNA, the TRBD1 call made by TCRdb goes unchecked. CDR3 size: 15 residues. Germline V lookup: CDR1 SEHNR, CDR2 FQNEAQ (reference sequence). CDR3 in amino acids: CASGTSGTVNTEAFF.

The gene calls are TRBV28 and TRBJ2-1; TCRdb's D call, TRBD1, is unchecked because there is no DNA. Germline CDR1 and CDR2: MDHEN and SYDVKM. This CDR3 region has 11 residues. CDR3 residues: CASSRTAQQVF.

The rearrangement links TRBV20-1 to TRBJ1-2; TCRdb reports TRBD1, a call that lacks DNA to check it against. This CDR3 region has 14 residues. Germline CDR1 and CDR2: DFQATT and SNEGSKA (reference sequence). The CDR3 is CSARDTGQGHGYTF.

The chain joins TRBV4-2 to TRBJ1-5. There are 13 residues in the CDR3. Germline V CDR1 and CDR2: LGHNA, YNFKEQ. The CDR3 spells CASSTEFNQPQHF.

The chain has TRBV5-4 and TRBJ2-2; no DNA is available, so the TRBD2 call from TCRdb remains unchecked. This CDR3 comprises 16 residues. Germline CDR1 reads SGHNT; CDR2 reads YYREEE (reference sequence). This CDR3 is CASSLGSGTNTGELFF. Using reference TRBV5-4 and TRBJ2-2 for the parts outside the CDR3, the full variable domain is ETGVTQSPTHLIKTRGQQVTLRCSSQSGHNTVSWYQQALGQGPQFIFQYYREEENGRGNFPPRFSGLQFPNYSSELNVNALELDDSALYLCASSLGSGTNTGELFFGEGSRLTVL.

CDR3 in amino acids: CASSGTGPTGELFF. The chain is built from TRBV18 and TRBJ2-2. The CDR3 covers 14 residues. Germline values: CDR1 KGHSH, CDR2 LQKENI.

J is TRBJ1-5 and V is TRBV4-1. This CDR3 has 16 amino acids. CDR1 MGHRA and CDR2 YSYEKL come from the germline V gene. The CDR3 is CASSQPGPGWNQPQHF.

The CDR3 sequence is CASSPQGRNTGELFF. The chain employs TRBV3-1 and TRBJ2-2; TCRdb selects TRBD1, and the lack of DNA leaves this call unchecked. The germline V gene has CDR1 LGHDT and CDR2 YNNKEL (reference sequence). The CDR3 is 15 amino acids. The whole variable domain, remainder taken from reference TRBV3-1 and TRBJ2-2, is DTAVSQTPKYLVTQMGNDKSIKCEQNLGHDTMYWYKQDSKKFLKIMFSYNNKELIINETVPNRFSPKSPDKAHLNLHINSLELGDSAVYFCASSPQGRNTGELFFGEGSRLTVL.